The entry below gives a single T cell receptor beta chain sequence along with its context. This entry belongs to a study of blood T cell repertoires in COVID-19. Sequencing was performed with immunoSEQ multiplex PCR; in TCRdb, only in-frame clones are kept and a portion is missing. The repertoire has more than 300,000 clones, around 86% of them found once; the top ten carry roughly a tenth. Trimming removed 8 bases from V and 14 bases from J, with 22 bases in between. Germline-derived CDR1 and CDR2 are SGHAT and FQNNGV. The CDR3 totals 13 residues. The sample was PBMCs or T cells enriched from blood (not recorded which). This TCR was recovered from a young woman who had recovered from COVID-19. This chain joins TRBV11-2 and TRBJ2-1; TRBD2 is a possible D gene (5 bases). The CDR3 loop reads CASSYSPTSGKFF. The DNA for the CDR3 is TGTGCCAGCTCCTACTCGCCTACTAGTGGGAAGTTCTTC.